This record covers a single TCR beta chain. The record originates from a study of cytomegalovirus exposure and HLA in healthy donors. Background on the study: HLA-typed donors contributed some 77 million unique TCRs, which were held in an early data release.

This CDR3 is 19 amino acids long. V dropped 0 bases and J dropped 1; count of bases not matched to a gene: 10. Germline V gene sequence: CDR1 LGHNA, CDR2 YSLEER. Researchers ran the PCR with 60 Vbeta and 13 Jbeta primers. Clones were read by immunoSEQ multiplex PCR, and TCRdb kept only the in-frame ones, dropping some. The sample lists about 130,000 clones; 70% to 75% were seen once. The TCR comes from a woman aged 40 to 50 in good health and CMV-seropositive. Material for sequencing was PBMCs. The chain joins TRBV4-3 to TRBJ2-2, with 8 bases that match TRBD1. The CDR3 region has the DNA TGCGCCAGCAGCCAAGACTACCCAGGGGGCAGAAAGAACACCGGGGAGCTGTTTTTT. This encodes CASSQDYPGGRKNTGELFF.